These T cell receptor beta chains were read from a single sample in a study of blood T cell repertoires in COVID-19. Sequenced by immunoSEQ multiplex PCR; TCRdb stores in-frame clones only, minus some. The sample lists fewer than 350,000 clones, 80% to 95% occurring once. Sample: peripheral blood. These receptors originate from a woman between 25 and 40 years old with COVID-19, enrolled during active disease. The CDR3 runs from the conserved cysteine through the conserved F or W. The D gene is left open where the match is weak. Size values are once, few and many counts, or a class for expanded clones, and some rows have none.

d_call: TRBD2; j_call: TRBJ2-1; v_call: TRBV6-6; clone_size: -; cdr3_nt: TGTGCCAGCACTACTGGCGGGGGGTCCTACAATGAGCAGTTCTTC; cdr3_aa: CASTTGGGSYNEQFF
d_call: -; j_call: TRBJ2-7; v_call: TRBV7-8; clone_size: few; cdr3_nt: TGTGCCAGCAGCCTCTCACATTCTAGCAACGAGCAGTACTTC; cdr3_aa: CASSLSHSSNEQYF
d_call: -; j_call: TRBJ1-4; v_call: TRBV30; clone_size: -; cdr3_nt: TGTGCCTTTACCGGACATCAGACTAATGAAAAACTGTTTTTT; cdr3_aa: CAFTGHQTNEKLFF
d_call: -; j_call: TRBJ1-1; v_call: TRBV9; clone_size: -; cdr3_nt: TGTGCCAGCAGCCCAGCGACGGGGTATGGGAATGAAGCTTTCTTT; cdr3_aa: CASSPATGYGNEAFF
d_call: -; j_call: TRBJ2-7; v_call: TRBV11-2; clone_size: once; cdr3_nt: TGTGCCAGCAGCTTAGAAGCGAAGTACGAGCAGTACTTC; cdr3_aa: CASSLEAKYEQYF
d_call: TRBD2; j_call: TRBJ2-1; v_call: TRBV24-1; clone_size: -; cdr3_nt: TGTGCCACCAGGACTAGCGGGGAATACAATGAGCAGTTCTTC; cdr3_aa: CATRTSGEYNEQFF
d_call: TRBD1; j_call: TRBJ2-7; v_call: TRBV2; clone_size: -; cdr3_nt: TGTGCCTCCAAGCAGCGTAACAGGGGGCCCTACGAGCAGTACTTC; cdr3_aa: CASKQRNRGPYEQYF
d_call: TRBD1; j_call: TRBJ2-5; v_call: TRBV18; clone_size: -; cdr3_nt: TGTGCCAGCTCGCCGGGACAGGCTCAAGAGACCCAGTACTTC; cdr3_aa: CASSPGQAQETQYF
d_call: TRBD1; j_call: TRBJ1-2; v_call: TRBV10-3; clone_size: -; cdr3_nt: TGTGCCAACTCAGTTGGGGGACAGGGCTCCACCTATGGCTACACCTTC; cdr3_aa: CANSVGGQGSTYGYTF
d_call: TRBD1; j_call: TRBJ1-2; v_call: TRBV5-5; clone_size: -; cdr3_nt: TGTGCCAGCAGCCTGGACAGGGTGGGTGGCTACACCTTC; cdr3_aa: CASSLDRVGGYTF
d_call: TRBD1; j_call: TRBJ1-2; v_call: TRBV18; clone_size: -; cdr3_nt: TGTGCCAGCTCAACCGACAGGGTGCGGGGCTACACCTTC; cdr3_aa: CASSTDRVRGYTF
d_call: -; j_call: TRBJ1-5; v_call: TRBV5-1; clone_size: few; cdr3_nt: TGCGCCAGCAGCCCACAGGGATGGGGCAATCAGCCCCAGCATTTT; cdr3_aa: CASSPQGWGNQPQHF
d_call: TRBD2; j_call: TRBJ2-4; v_call: TRBV27; clone_size: -; cdr3_nt: TGTGCCAGCAGTTTCCGATTGACTAGCGGTCTAGCCAAAAACATTCAGTACTTC; cdr3_aa: CASSFRLTSGLAKNIQYF
d_call: -; j_call: TRBJ1-1; v_call: TRBV28; clone_size: -; cdr3_nt: TGTGCCAGCAGTTTATCGGGAGGGGTGAACACTGAAGCTTTCTTT; cdr3_aa: CASSLSGGVNTEAFF
d_call: TRBD1; j_call: TRBJ1-4; v_call: TRBV12-3/TRBV12-4; clone_size: -; cdr3_nt: TGTGCCAGCAGCGCCAACAGGGGAAAACTGTTTTTT; cdr3_aa: CASSANRGKLFF
d_call: TRBD1; j_call: TRBJ2-3; v_call: TRBV9; clone_size: -; cdr3_nt: TGTGCCAGCAGCCCCCCCGGGACAGGGGTTACAGATACGCAGTATTTT; cdr3_aa: CASSPPGTGVTDTQYF
d_call: -; j_call: TRBJ1-2; v_call: TRBV12-3/TRBV12-4; clone_size: -; cdr3_nt: TGTGCCAGCAGCCCCGAGAGGGGGTTAGGCTACACCTTC; cdr3_aa: CASSPERGLGYTF
d_call: TRBD1; j_call: TRBJ1-2; v_call: TRBV4-3; clone_size: -; cdr3_nt: TGCGCCAGCAGCCAGTACCGGGACAGGAGATATGGCTACACCTTC; cdr3_aa: CASSQYRDRRYGYTF
d_call: -; j_call: TRBJ1-6; v_call: TRBV6-5; clone_size: -; cdr3_nt: TGTGCCAGCAGTTACTCTGGGAGCTCCTATAATTCACCCCTCCACTTT; cdr3_aa: CASSYSGSSYNSPLHF
d_call: -; j_call: TRBJ2-6; v_call: TRBV19; clone_size: -; cdr3_nt: TGTGCCAGTAGTATTACTGGGGCCAACGTCCTGACTTTC; cdr3_aa: CASSITGANVLTF
d_call: -; j_call: TRBJ2-5; v_call: TRBV6-4; clone_size: once; cdr3_nt: TGTGCCAGCTTGTCAATGAGGGCTTTAGGGACCCAGTACTTC; cdr3_aa: CASLSMRALGTQYF
d_call: -; j_call: TRBJ1-5; v_call: TRBV2; clone_size: -; cdr3_nt: TGTGCCAGCAGTATACAGGAGAGACAGCCCCAGCATTTT; cdr3_aa: CASSIQERQPQHF
d_call: TRBD1; j_call: TRBJ1-2; v_call: TRBV28; clone_size: -; cdr3_nt: TGTGCCAGCAGTCCATCGGGACAGGTACATGGCTACACCTTC; cdr3_aa: CASSPSGQVHGYTF
d_call: -; j_call: TRBJ2-7; v_call: TRBV4-2; clone_size: few; cdr3_nt: TGTGCCAGCAGCCAAGAGGGCGCTGGCTCCTACGAGCAGTACTTC; cdr3_aa: CASSQEGAGSYEQYF
d_call: -; j_call: TRBJ1-2; v_call: TRBV12-3/TRBV12-4; clone_size: -; cdr3_nt: TGTGCCAGCAGTTTGGACATCCTAGGGGACTACACCTTC; cdr3_aa: CASSLDILGDYTF
d_call: -; j_call: TRBJ2-2; v_call: TRBV7-3; clone_size: -; cdr3_nt: TGTGCCAGCAGCCTCTCGGTTACCGGGGAGCTGTTTTTT; cdr3_aa: CASSLSVTGELFF
d_call: TRBD1; j_call: TRBJ1-5; v_call: TRBV27; clone_size: -; cdr3_nt: TGTGCCAGCAGTACTGGACAGGGGGCGTTTCAGCCCCAGCATTTT; cdr3_aa: CASSTGQGAFQPQHF
d_call: -; j_call: TRBJ1-6; v_call: TRBV7-9; clone_size: -; cdr3_nt: TGTGCCAGCAGCTTTACGGGAAGCAATTCACCCCTCCACTTT; cdr3_aa: CASSFTGSNSPLHF
d_call: -; j_call: TRBJ1-5; v_call: TRBV24-1; clone_size: -; cdr3_nt: TGTGCCACCAGTGACCCTAGAAGCAATCAGCCCCAGCATTTT; cdr3_aa: CATSDPRSNQPQHF
d_call: -; j_call: TRBJ2-1; v_call: TRBV15; clone_size: -; cdr3_nt: TGTGCCACCAGCATATTCGCCCCGGGGAATGAGCAGTTCTTC; cdr3_aa: CATSIFAPGNEQFF
d_call: -; j_call: TRBJ2-7; v_call: TRBV21-1; clone_size: once; cdr3_nt: TGTGCCAGCAGCAGGCAGTCGAGGGACGAGCAGTACTTC; cdr3_aa: CASSRQSRDEQYF
d_call: -; j_call: TRBJ2-7; v_call: TRBV10-1; clone_size: -; cdr3_nt: TGCGCCAGCAGTGGCGGAAACTCCTACGAGCAGTACTTC; cdr3_aa: CASSGGNSYEQYF
d_call: -; j_call: TRBJ1-5; v_call: TRBV2; clone_size: -; cdr3_nt: TGTGCCAGCAGTGAACCGGGGAGGATGAATCAGCCCCAGCATTTT; cdr3_aa: CASSEPGRMNQPQHF
d_call: -; j_call: TRBJ2-7; v_call: TRBV18; clone_size: -; cdr3_nt: TGTGCCAGCTCAGCCCCGTCTGGGCCCTACGAGCAGTACTTC; cdr3_aa: CASSAPSGPYEQYF